This T cell receptor beta chain was obtained from a study of blood T cell repertoires in COVID-19. Looking at the study overall: Sources were T cells, B-cell-depleted T cells, or PBMCs; the material itself was cDNA or gDNA.

Clones were sequenced by immunoSEQ multiplex PCR, and TCRdb holds only the in-frame ones, with some missing. There are a few hundred thousand clones in the sample; more than 80% occur only once, and approximately 8.7% lies in the top ten. The ends were cut back, 6 bases at V and 0 bases at J, with 13 bases in the middle. This CDR3 region has 15 residues. Germline values: CDR1 LGHDT, CDR2 YNNKEL (reference sequence). The rearrangement links TRBV3-1 (or the pseudogene TRBV3-2) to TRBJ2-3, with a weak D call TRBD2 (5 bases). Input material: PBMCs or T cells enriched from blood (not recorded which). This TCR was sampled from a middle-aged man who had recovered from COVID-19. Here the CDR3 DNA reads TGTGCCAGCAGTCCTAACGGGAAAAGCACAGATACGCAGTATTTT. It translates to CASSPNGKSTDTQYF.